A single sample gave rise to the 3 T cell receptor beta chains below, sequenced in a study of T cell responses to AZD1222 COVID-19 vaccine. Some clones are missing from TCRdb's copy, which holds only in-frame ones; the method was immunoSEQ multiplex PCR. The sample lists some 100,000 clones; 90% to 95% were seen once. The sequencing here drew on peripheral blood, taken 28 days after the second AZD1222 dose. These receptors all come from an adult who received the AZD1222 COVID-19 vaccine.

About this clone itself: Additional DNA sequences in this sample encode the identical CDR3. The chain combines TRBV12-3 or TRBV12-4 with TRBJ1-1; 7 nucleotides agree with TRBD1. The V gene end was trimmed by 5 bases and the J gene end by 4 bases; junction bases not matched to a gene: 4. The CDR3 is 13 residues long. For the CDR3, the DNA is TGTGCCAGCAGTACAGGGGAGGGCACTGAAGCTTTCTTT. Its protein product is CASSTGEGTEAFF.

V gene TRBV7-3 combines with J gene TRBJ1-1; D is uncertain. Germline lookup yields CDR1 SGHTA and CDR2 FQGTGA. Trimming removed 2 bases from V and 3 bases from J, with 13 bases in between. The CDR3 consists of 15 residues. CDR3 in DNA: TGTGCCAGCAGCTTATCCCCCCGGTGGGACACTGAAGCTTTCTTT. This sequence encodes CASSLSPRWDTEAFF. Full variable domain (remainder filled in from reference TRBV7-3 and TRBJ1-1): GAGVSQTPSNKVTEKGKYVELRCDPISGHTALYWYRQSLGQGPEFLIYFQGTGAADDSGLPNDRFFAVRPEGSVSTLKIQRTERGDSAVYLCASSLSPRWDTEAFFGQGTRLTVV.

The rearrangement uses TRBV6-5 and TRBJ1-1; D unclear. The germline CDR1 and CDR2 sequences are MNHEY and SVGAGI. With 7 bases removed from V and 8 bases from J, the gap between germline ends came to 17 bases. The length of the CDR3 is 13 residues. The CDR3 spells CASISYLYNEAFF. The CDR3, as DNA: TGTGCCAGCATTTCCTATCTGTATAACGAAGCTTTCTTT.